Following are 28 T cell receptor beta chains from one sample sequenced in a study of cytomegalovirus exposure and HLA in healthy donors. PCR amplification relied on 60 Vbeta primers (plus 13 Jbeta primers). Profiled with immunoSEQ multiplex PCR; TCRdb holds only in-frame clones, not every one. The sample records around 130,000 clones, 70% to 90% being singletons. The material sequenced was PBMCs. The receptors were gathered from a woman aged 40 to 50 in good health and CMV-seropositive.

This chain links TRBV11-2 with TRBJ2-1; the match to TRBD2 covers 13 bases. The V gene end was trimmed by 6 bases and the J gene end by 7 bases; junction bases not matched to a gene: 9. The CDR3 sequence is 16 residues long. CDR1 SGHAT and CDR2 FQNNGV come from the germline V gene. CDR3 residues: CASRQGGTSGINEQFF. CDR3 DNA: TGTGCCAGCAGACAGGGAGGGACTAGCGGGATTAATGAGCAGTTCTTC.

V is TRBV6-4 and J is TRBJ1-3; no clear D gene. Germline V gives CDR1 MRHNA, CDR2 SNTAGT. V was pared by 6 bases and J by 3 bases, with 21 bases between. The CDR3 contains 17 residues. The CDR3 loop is CASREGTALEFGNTIYF. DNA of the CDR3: TGTGCCAGCAGGGAAGGTACAGCTTTGGAATTTGGAAACACCATATATTTT.

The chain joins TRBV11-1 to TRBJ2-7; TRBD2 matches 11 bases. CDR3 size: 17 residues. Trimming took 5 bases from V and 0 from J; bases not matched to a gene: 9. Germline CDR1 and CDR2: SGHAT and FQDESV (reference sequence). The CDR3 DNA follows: TGTGCCAGCAGCAGACTCATAGCGGGAGGGGTCTCCTACGAGCAGTACTTC. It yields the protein CASSRLIAGGVSYEQYF. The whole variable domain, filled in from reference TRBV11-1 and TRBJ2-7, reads EAEVAQSPRYKITEKSQAVAFWCDPISGHATLYWYRQILGQGPELLVQFQDESVVDDSQLPKDRFSAERLKGVDSTLKIQPAELGDSAMYLCASSRLIAGGVSYEQYFGPGTRLTVT.

In DNA, the CDR3 is TGCGCCAGCAGCCAACACCGGGACAGGGGGGCCCACCAAGAGACCCAGTACTTC. This sequence encodes CASSQHRDRGAHQETQYF. The chain carries TRBV5-1 and TRBJ2-5, with TRBD1 identical over 11 bases. V was pared by 4 bases and J by 0 bases, with 11 bases of the junction left unmatched. CDR1 is SGHRS, CDR2 YFSETQ, per germline. The CDR3 contains 18 residues.

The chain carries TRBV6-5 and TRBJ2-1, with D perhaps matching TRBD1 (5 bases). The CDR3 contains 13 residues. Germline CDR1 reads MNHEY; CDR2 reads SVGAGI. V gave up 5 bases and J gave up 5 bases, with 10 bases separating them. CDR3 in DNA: TGTGCCAGCAGTGTGACAGCCAACAATGAGCAGTTCTTC. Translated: CASSVTANNEQFF.

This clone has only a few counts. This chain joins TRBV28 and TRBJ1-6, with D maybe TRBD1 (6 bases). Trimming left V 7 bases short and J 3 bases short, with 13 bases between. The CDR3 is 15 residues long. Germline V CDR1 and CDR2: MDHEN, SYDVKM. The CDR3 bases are TGTGCCAGCACGACGACAGGAAACTATAATTCACCCCTCCACTTT. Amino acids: CASTTTGNYNSPLHF.

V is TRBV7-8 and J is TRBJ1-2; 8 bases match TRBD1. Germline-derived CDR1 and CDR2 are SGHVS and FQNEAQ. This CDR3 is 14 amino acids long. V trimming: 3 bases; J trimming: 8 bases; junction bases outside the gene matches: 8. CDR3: CASSLLGGTGGYTF. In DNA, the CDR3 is TGTGCCAGCAGCTTGCTAGGGGGGACAGGCGGCTACACCTTC. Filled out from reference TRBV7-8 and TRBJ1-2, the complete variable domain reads GAGVSQSPRYKVAKRGQDVALRCDPISGHVSLFWYQQALGQGPEFLTYFQNEAQLDKSGLPSDRFFAERPEGSVSTLKIQRTQQEDSAVYLCASSLLGGTGGYTFGSGTRLTVV.

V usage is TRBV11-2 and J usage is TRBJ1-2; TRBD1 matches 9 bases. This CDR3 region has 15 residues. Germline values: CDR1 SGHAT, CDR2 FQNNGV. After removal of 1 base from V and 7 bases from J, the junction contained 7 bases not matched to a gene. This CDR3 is CASSLVTQGAGGYTF. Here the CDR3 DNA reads TGTGCCAGCAGCTTAGTTACACAGGGGGCCGGTGGCTACACCTTC.

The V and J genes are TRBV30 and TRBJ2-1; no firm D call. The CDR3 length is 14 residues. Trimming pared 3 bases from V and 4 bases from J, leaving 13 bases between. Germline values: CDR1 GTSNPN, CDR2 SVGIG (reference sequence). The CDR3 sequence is CAWSRLDLYNEQFF. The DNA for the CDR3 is TGTGCCTGGAGCAGGCTCGATCTATACAATGAGCAGTTCTTC.

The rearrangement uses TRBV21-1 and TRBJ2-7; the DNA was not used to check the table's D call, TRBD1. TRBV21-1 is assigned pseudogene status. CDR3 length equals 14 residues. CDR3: CASKGGQGTYEQYF. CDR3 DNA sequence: TGTGCCAGCAAAGGAGGACAGGGCACCTACGAGCAGTACTTC.

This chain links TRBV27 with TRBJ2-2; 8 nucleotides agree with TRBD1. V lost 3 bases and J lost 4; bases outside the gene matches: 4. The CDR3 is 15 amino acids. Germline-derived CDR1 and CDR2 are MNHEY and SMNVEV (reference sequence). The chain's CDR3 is CASSFQTGVTGELFF. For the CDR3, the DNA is TGTGCCAGCAGTTTCCAGACAGGGGTCACCGGGGAGCTGTTTTTT.

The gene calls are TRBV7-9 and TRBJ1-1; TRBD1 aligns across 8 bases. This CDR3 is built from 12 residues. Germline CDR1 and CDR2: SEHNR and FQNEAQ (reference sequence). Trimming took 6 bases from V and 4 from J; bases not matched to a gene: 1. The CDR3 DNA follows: TGTGCCAGCAGAACAGGGGGCACTGAAGCTTTCTTT. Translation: CASRTGGTEAFF. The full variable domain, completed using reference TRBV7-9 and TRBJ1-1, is DTGVSQNPRHKITKRGQNVTFRCDPISEHNRLYWYRQTLGQGPEFLTYFQNEAQLEKSRLLSDRFSAERPKGSFSTLEIQRTEQGDSAMYLCASRTGGTEAFFGQGTRLTVV.

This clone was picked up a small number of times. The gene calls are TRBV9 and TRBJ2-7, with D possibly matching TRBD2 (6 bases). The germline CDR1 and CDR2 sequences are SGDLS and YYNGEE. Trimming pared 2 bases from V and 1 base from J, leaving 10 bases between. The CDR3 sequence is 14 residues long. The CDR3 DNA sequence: TGTGCCAGCAGCGTGGGGGGACTTTCCTACGAGCAGTACTTC. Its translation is CASSVGGLSYEQYF.

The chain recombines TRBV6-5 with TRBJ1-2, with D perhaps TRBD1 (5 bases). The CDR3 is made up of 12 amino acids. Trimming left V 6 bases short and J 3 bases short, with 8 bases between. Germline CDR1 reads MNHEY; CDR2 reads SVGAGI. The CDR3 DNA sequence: TGTGCCAGCAGCGACAGAGACTATGGCTACACCTTC. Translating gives CASSDRDYGYTF.

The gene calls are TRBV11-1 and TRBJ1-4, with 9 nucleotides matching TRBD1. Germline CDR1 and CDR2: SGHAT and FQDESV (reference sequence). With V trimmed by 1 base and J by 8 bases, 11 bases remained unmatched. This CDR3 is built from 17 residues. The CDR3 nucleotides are TGTGCCAGCAGCTTAGGCTCCTGGGGGACAGGGAACGAAAAACTGTTTTTT. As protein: CASSLGSWGTGNEKLFF. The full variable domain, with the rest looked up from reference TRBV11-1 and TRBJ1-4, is EAEVAQSPRYKITEKSQAVAFWCDPISGHATLYWYRQILGQGPELLVQFQDESVVDDSQLPKDRFSAERLKGVDSTLKIQPAELGDSAMYLCASSLGSWGTGNEKLFFGSGTQLSVL.

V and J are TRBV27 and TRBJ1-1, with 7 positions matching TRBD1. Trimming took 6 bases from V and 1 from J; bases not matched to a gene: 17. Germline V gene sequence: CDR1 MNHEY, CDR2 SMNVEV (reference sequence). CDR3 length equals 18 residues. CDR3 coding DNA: TGTGCCAGCAGCCGACGGAGACAGGGAATTCGATCGAACACTGAAGCTTTCTTT. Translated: CASSRRRQGIRSNTEAFF.

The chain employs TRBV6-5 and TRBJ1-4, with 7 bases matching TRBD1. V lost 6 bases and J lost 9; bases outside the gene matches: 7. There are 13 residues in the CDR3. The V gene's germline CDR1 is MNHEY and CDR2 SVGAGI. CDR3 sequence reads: CASSPGQEKKLFF. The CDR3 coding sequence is TGTGCCAGCAGCCCCGGACAGGAGAAAAAACTGTTTTTT.

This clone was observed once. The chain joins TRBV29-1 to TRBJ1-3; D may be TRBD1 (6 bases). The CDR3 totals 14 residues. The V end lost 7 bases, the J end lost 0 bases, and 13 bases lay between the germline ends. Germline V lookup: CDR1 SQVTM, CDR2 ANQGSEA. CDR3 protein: CSAKGETSGNTIYF. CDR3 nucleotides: TGCAGCGCGAAGGGGGAGACCTCTGGAAACACCATATATTTT.

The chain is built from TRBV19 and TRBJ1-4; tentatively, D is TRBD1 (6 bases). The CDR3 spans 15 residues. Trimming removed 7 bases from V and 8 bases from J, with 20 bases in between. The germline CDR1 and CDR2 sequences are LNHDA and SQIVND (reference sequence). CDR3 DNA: TGTGCCAGTAAACAAAAGACAGGCCCGGCGGAAAAACTGTTTTTT. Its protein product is CASKQKTGPAEKLFF.

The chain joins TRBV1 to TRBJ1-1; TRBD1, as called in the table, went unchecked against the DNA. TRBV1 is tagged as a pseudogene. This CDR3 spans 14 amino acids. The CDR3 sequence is CTSSQARTGTEAFF. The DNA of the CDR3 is TGCACCAGCAGCCAAGCCCGGACAGGCACTGAAGCTTTCTTT.

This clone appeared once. CDR3 in DNA: TGTGCCAGCAGCCCCTGGCGCGACACCTCCTACGAGCAGTACTTC. Translating it yields CASSPWRDTSYEQYF. V and J are TRBV7-9 and TRBJ2-7; D remains unclear. This CDR3 has 15 residues. The germline gives CDR1 SEHNR, CDR2 FQNEAQ (reference sequence). V was shortened by 5 bases and J by 0 bases, with 14 bases between the two germline ends.

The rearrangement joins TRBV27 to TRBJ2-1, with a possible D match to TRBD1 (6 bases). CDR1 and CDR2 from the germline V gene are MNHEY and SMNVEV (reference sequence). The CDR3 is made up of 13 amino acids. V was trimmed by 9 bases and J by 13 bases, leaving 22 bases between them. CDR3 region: CASIGRAPDSQFF. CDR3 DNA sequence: TGTGCCAGTATTGGCCGGGCTCCGGACAGCCAGTTCTTC.

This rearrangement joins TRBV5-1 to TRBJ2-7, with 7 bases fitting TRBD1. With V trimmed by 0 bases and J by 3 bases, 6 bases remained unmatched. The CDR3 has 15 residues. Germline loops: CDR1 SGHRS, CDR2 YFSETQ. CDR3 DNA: TGCGCCAGCAGCTTGGGGCAGGGGGTGGTCTACGAGCAGTACTTC. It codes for CASSLGQGVVYEQYF.

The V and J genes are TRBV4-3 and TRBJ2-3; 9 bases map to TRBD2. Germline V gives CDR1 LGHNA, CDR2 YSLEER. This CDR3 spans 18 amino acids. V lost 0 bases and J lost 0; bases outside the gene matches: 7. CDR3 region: CASSQDLAGDTSTDTQYF. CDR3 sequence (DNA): TGCGCCAGCAGCCAAGATTTAGCGGGAGACACTAGCACAGATACGCAGTATTTT.

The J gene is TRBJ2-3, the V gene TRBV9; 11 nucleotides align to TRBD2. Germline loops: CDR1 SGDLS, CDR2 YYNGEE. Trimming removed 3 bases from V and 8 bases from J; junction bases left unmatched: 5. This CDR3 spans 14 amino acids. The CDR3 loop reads CASSGTSGRGTQYF. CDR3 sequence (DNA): TGTGCCAGCAGCGGGACTAGCGGGCGGGGTACGCAGTATTTT.

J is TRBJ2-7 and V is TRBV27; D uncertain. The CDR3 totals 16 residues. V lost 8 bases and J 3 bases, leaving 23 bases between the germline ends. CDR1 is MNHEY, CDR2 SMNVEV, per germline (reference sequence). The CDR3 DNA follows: TGTGCCAGCCGTCCTTTTGTTGAGGTTGTGAACTACGAGCAGTACTTC. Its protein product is CASRPFVEVVNYEQYF.

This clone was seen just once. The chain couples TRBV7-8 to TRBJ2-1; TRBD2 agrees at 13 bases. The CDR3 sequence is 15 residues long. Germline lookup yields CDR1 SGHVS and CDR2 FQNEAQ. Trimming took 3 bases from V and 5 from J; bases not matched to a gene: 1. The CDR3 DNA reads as TGTGCCAGCAGCTTGGGACTAGCGGGAAACAATGAGCAGTTCTTC. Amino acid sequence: CASSLGLAGNNEQFF.

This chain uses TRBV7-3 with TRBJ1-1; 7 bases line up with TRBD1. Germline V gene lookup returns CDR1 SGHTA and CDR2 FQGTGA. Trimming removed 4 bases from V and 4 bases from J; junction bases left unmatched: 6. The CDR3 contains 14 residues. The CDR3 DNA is TGTGCCAGCAGCTCGGGACAGCCGGGCACTGAAGCTTTCTTT. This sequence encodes CASSSGQPGTEAFF.